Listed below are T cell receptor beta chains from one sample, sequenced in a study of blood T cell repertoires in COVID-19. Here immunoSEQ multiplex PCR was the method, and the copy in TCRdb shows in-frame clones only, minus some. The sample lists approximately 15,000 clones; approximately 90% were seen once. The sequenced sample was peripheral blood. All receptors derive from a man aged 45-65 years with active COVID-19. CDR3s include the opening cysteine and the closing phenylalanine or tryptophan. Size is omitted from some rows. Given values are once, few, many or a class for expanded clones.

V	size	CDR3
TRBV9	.	CASSVETGTDTQYF
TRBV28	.	CASSSPGREAFF
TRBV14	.	CASSPQLTGGQFF
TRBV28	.	CASGGQGPPRQPQHF
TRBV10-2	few	CASSPGDRAYEQYF
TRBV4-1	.	CASSPTTGYSYEQYF
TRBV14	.	CASSPPSGGSSYEQYF
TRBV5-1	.	CASSSGTGGYEQYF
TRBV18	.	CASSQGQGDYGYTF
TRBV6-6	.	CAGAETSLSEQYF
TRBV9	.	CASSDSTGREVYGYTF
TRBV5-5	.	CASSLSGMGTGELFF
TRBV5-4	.	CASSLDWASNTEAFF
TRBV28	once	CASNKGARETQYF
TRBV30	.	CAWRSGRYSLGTQYF
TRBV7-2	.	CASSLSGGSGNTIYF
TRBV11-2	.	CASSLWAGTGDTGELFF
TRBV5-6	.	CASTRTGMNTGELFF
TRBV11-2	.	CASSPRLAGDNEQFF
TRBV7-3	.	CASSPGTSGDNEQFF
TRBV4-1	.	CASSQDPVGLGYTF
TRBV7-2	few	CASSSADRGLFHGYTF
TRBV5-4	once	CASSSNRGDSPLHF
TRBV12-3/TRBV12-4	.	CASTRDRGWEQYF
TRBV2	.	CASSPQGTGANVLTF
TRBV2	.	CASTGTGVGNTIYF
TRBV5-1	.	CASSPPIGGEETQYF
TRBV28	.	CASSTLDRENGYTF
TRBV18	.	CASSTPGLASNHEQFF
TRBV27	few	CASSSVELAGVTDTQYF
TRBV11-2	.	CASSAPGGNTIYF
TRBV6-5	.	CASSTNRRADTQYF
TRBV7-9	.	CASSTRSGTDTQYF
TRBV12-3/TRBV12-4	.	CASSPQGGQFF
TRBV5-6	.	CASSFDSNYGYTF